This TCR beta chain was retrieved from a study of CXCR3-negative and CXCR3-positive naive CD8 T cells. Findings and caveats of the study: Against CXCR3-negative naive cells, CXCR3-positive naive cells showed more hydrophobic TRB CDR3s.

Through 5' RACE with UMI labels, the TRB cDNA libraries were prepared. Reprocessing the 5' RACE reads, TCRdb reports a single entry for every CDR3 protein and omits DNA. Here the sample table reports several thousand distinct CDR3 sequences. Using triplicate sorts, a few hundred thousand cells were collected each time from every CD8+ T cell subset. Phenotypically, naive CD8+ T cells corresponded to CD45RO-CCR7+CD27+CD95-. Germline CDR1 and CDR2: DFQATT and SNEGSKA (reference sequence). CDR3 length: 18 amino acids. Of note for this clonotype: Its antigen is not known.

The rearrangement uses TRBV20-1 and TRBJ1-1. The source material was naive CXCR3+ CD8+ T cells from blood. Subset specified: CD45RO-CCR7+CD27+CD95- naive CD8+ T cells expressing CXCR3 (TNR3+). This receptor was taken from a human donor in good health. Some clones in this sample may be carry-over from other donors' samples. The CDR3 spells CSARAAWEGQPTVTEAFF.